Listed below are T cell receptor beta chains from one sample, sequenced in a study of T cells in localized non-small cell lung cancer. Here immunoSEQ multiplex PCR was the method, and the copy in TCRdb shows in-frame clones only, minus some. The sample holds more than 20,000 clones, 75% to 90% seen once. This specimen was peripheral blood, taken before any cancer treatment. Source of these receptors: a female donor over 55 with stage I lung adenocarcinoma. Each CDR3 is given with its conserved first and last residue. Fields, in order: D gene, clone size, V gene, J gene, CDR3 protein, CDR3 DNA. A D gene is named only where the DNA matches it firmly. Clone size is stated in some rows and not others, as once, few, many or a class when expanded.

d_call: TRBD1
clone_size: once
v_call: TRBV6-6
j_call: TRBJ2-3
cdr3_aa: CASSYRGQNTDTQYF
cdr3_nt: TGTGCCAGCAGTTACAGGGGGCAAAACACAGATACGCAGTATTTT

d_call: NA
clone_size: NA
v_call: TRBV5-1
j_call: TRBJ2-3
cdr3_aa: CASSSGQTTDTQYF
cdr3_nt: TGCGCCAGCAGCTCCGGACAGACCACAGATACGCAGTATTTT

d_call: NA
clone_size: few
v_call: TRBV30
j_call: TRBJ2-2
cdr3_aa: CAGSKHELNTGELFF
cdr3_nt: TGTGCCGGATCGAAACACGAACTGAACACCGGGGAGCTGTTTTTT

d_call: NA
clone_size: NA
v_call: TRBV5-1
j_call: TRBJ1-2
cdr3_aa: CASSLTVNYGYTF
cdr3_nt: TGCGCCAGCAGCTTGACAGTTAACTATGGCTACACCTTC

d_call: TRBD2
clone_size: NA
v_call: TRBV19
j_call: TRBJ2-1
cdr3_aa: CASSISGSGYNEQFF
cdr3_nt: TGTGCCAGTAGTATCAGCGGGAGTGGTTACAATGAGCAGTTCTTC

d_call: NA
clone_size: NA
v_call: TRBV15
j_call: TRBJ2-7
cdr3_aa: CATSRDPLVGEQYF
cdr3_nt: TGTGCCACCAGCAGAGATCCACTCGTAGGGGAGCAGTACTTC

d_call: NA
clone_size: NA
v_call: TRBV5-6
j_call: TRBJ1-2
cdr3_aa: CASSLFGGQTF
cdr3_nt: TGTGCCAGCAGCTTGTTTGGGGGGCAAACCTTC

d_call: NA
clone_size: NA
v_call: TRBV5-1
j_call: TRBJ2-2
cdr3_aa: CASSDTGELFF
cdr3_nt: TGCGCCAGCAGCGACACCGGGGAGCTGTTTTTT

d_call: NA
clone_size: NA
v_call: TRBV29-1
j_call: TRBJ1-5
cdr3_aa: CSVGWGSNQPQHF
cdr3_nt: TGCAGCGTTGGGTGGGGAAGCAATCAGCCCCAGCATTTT

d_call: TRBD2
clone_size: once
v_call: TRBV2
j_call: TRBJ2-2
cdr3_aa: CASRERDGRTGELFF
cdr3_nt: TGTGCCAGCAGGGAGCGGGACGGACGCACCGGGGAGCTGTTTTTT

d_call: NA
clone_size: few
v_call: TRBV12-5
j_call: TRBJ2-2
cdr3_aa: CASGLPLLGSPGELFF
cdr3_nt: TGTGCTAGTGGTTTGCCCCTGCTGGGATCCCCCGGGGAGCTGTTTTTT

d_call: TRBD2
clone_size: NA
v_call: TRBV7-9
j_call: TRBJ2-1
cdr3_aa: CASSSSGPSGYYNEQFF
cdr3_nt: TGTGCCAGCAGCTCCTCAGGGCCTAGCGGTTACTACAATGAGCAGTTCTTC

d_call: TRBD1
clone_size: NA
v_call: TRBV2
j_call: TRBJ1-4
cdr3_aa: CASSFRGSVEKLFF
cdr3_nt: TGTGCCAGCAGTTTCAGGGGGAGTGTAGAAAAACTGTTTTTT

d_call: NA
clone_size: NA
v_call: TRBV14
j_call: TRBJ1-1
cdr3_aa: CASSPARTENTEAFF
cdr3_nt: TGTGCCAGCAGCCCTGCCCGGACAGAGAACACTGAAGCTTTCTTT

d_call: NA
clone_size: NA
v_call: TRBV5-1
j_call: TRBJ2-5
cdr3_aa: CASSLGLTEETQYF
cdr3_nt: TGCGCCAGCAGCTTGGGGCTAACGGAAGAGACCCAGTACTTC

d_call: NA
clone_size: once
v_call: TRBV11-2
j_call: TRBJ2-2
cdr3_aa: CASSLLRTGELFF
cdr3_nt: TGTGCCAGCAGCCTTCTCAGGACCGGGGAGCTGTTTTTT

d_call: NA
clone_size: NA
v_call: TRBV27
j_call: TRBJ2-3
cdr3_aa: CASSPRVGPDTQYF
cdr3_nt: TGTGCCAGCAGCCCAAGGGTGGGTCCAGATACGCAGTATTTT

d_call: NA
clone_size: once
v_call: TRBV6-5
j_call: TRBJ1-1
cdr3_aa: CASTIGPEAFF
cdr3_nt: TGTGCCAGCACTATAGGACCTGAAGCTTTCTTT

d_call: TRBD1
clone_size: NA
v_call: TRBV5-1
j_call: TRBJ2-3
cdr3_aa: CASSLGGTDGRYTDTQYF
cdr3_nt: TGCGCCAGCAGCCTGGGTGGGACAGATGGACGGTACACAGATACGCAGTATTTT

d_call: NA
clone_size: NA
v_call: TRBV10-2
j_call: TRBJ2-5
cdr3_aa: CASVGSQETQYF
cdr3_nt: TGCGCCAGCGTCGGGAGCCAAGAGACCCAGTACTTC

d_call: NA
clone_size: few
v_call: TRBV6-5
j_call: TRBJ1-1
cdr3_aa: CASSYSGERVAFF
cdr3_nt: TGTGCCAGCAGTTACTCTGGGGAGCGGGTAGCTTTCTTT

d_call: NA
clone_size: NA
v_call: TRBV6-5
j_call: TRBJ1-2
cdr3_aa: CASSYGDGSYGYTF
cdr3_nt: TGTGCCAGCAGTTACGGGGACGGGAGCTATGGCTACACCTTC

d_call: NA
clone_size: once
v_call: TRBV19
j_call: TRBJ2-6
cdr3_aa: CASSTLRGYGANVLTF
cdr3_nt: TGTGCCAGTAGTACTTTAAGGGGGTACGGGGCCAACGTCCTGACTTTC

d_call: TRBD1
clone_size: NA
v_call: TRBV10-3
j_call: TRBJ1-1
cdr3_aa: CAISIQGVISEAFF
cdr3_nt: TGTGCCATCAGCATACAGGGGGTAATCTCTGAAGCTTTCTTT

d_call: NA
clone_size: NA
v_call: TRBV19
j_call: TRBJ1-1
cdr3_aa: CASSIVSAMNTEAFF
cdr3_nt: TGTGCCAGTAGTATAGTATCCGCAATGAACACTGAAGCTTTCTTT

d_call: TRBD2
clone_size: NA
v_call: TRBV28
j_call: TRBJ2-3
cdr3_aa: CASSFPLAGGPRLSTDTQYF
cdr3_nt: TGTGCCAGCAGTTTCCCACTAGCGGGAGGCCCGCGGCTTAGCACAGATACGCAGTATTTT

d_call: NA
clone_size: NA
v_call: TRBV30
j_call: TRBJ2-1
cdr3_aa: CAWVRQGVRNEQFF
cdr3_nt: TGTGCCTGGGTCAGGCAGGGAGTGAGAAATGAGCAGTTCTTC

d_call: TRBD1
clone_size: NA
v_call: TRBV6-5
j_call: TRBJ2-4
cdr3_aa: CASSWGRGQNIQYF
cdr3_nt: TGTGCCAGCAGTTGGGGCAGGGGGCAAAACATTCAGTACTTC

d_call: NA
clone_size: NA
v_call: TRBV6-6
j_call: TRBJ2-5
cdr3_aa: CASSYSTPETAQYF
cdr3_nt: TGTGCCAGCAGTTACTCGACCCCTGAGACGGCCCAGTACTTC

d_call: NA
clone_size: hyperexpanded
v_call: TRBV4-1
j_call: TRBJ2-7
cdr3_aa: CASSQGLDNYEQYF
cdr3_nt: TGCGCCAGCAGCCAGGGACTGGACAATTACGAGCAGTACTTC

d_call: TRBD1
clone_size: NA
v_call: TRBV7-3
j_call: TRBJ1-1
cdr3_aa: CASSLTGGANTEAFF
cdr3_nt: TGTGCCAGCAGCCTTACAGGGGGCGCGAACACTGAAGCTTTCTTT

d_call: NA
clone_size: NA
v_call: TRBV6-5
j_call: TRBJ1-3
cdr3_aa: CASSYLGHSGNTIYF
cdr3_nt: TGTGCCAGCAGTTACCTAGGACACTCTGGAAACACCATATATTTT

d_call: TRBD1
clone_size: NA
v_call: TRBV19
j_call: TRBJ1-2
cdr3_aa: CASSIRTGKHGYTF
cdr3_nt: TGTGCCAGTAGTATACGGACAGGGAAGCATGGCTACACCTTC

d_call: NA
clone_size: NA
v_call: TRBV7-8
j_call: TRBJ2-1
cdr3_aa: CASSPGLRRTYNEQFF
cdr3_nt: TGTGCCAGCAGCCCGGGACTTAGACGAACCTACAATGAGCAGTTCTTC

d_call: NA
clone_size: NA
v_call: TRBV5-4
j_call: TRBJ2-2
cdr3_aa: CASSPGTHALSGELFF
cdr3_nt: TGTGCCAGCAGCCCCGGGACACACGCGTTAAGCGGGGAGCTGTTTTTT

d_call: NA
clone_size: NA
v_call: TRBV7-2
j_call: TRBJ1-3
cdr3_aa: CASSSSRSPIYF
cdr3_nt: TGTGCCAGCAGCTCGAGCAGGAGCCCCATATATTTT

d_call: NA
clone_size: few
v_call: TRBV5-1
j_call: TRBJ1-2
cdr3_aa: CASSPRADYGYTF
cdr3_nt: TGCGCCAGCAGCCCCAGGGCCGACTATGGCTACACCTTC

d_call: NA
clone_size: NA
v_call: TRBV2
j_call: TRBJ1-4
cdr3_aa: CASSPGGRLNEKLFF
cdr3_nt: TGTGCCAGCAGCCCTGGGGGCAGGCTCAATGAAAAACTGTTTTTT

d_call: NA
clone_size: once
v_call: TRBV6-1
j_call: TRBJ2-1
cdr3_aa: CASKLGQPNEQFF
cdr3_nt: TGTGCCAGCAAACTTGGACAGCCCAATGAGCAGTTCTTC

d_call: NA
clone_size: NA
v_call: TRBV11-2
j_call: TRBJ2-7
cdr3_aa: CASSLEVQSYEQYF
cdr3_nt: TGTGCCAGCAGTTTAGAGGTGCAGTCCTACGAGCAGTACTTC

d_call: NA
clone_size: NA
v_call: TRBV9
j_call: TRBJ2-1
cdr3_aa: CASSVMGSYNEQFF
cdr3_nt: TGTGCCAGCAGCGTGATGGGATCCTACAATGAGCAGTTCTTC

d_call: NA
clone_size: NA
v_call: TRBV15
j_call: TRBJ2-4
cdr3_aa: CATSRDFDGKNIQYF
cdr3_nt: TGTGCCACCAGCAGAGATTTCGACGGGAAAAACATTCAGTACTTC

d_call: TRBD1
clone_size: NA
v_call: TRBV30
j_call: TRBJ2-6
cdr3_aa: CAWSWGQGFSGANVLTF
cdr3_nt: TGTGCCTGGAGTTGGGGACAGGGGTTCTCTGGGGCCAACGTCCTGACTTTC

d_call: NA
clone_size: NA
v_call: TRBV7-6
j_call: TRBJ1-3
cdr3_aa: CASSLAWNTIYF
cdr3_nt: TGTGCCAGCAGCTTAGCGTGGAACACCATATATTTT

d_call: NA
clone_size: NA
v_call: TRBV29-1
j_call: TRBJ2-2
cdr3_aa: CSVEETAGTGELFF
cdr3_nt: TGCAGCGTTGAAGAGACAGCGGGCACCGGGGAGCTGTTTTTT

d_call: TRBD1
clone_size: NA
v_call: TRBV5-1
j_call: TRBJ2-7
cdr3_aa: CASSLVSGDRRGEQYF
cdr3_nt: TGCGCCAGCAGCTTGGTGTCTGGGGACAGACGCGGCGAGCAGTACTTC

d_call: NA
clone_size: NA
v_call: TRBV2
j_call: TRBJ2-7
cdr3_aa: CASRREGGQVYEQYF
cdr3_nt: TGTGCCAGCAGACGGGAAGGGGGGCAAGTCTACGAGCAGTACTTC

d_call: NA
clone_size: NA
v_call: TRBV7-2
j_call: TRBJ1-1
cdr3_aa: CASSLGDTWDTEAFF
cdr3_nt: TGTGCCAGCAGCTTAGGGGATACGTGGGACACTGAAGCTTTCTTT

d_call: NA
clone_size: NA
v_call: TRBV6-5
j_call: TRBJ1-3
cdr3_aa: CASSYSAGEGNTIYF
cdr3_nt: TGTGCCAGCAGTTACTCGGCAGGGGAAGGAAACACCATATATTTT

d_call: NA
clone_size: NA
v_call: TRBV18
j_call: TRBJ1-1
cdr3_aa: CASSPTQNTEAFF
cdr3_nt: TGTGCCAGCTCACCCACGCAGAACACTGAAGCTTTCTTT

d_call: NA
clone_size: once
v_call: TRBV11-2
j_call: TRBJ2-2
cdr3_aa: CASSWDGTGELFF
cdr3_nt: TGTGCCAGCAGCTGGGACGGCACCGGGGAGCTGTTTTTT